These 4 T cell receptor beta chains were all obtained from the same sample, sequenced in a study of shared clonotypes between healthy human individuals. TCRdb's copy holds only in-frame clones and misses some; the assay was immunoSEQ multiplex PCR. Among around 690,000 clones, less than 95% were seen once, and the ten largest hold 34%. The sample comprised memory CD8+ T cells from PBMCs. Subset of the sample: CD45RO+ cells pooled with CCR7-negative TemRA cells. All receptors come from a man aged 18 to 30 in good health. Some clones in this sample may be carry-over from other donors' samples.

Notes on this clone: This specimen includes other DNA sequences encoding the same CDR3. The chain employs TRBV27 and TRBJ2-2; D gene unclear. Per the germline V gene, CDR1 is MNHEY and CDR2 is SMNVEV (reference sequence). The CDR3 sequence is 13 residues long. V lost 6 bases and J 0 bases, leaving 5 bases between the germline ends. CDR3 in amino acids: CASSLANTGELFF. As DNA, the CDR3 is TGTGCCAGCAGCCTCGCGAACACCGGGGAGCTGTTTTTT.

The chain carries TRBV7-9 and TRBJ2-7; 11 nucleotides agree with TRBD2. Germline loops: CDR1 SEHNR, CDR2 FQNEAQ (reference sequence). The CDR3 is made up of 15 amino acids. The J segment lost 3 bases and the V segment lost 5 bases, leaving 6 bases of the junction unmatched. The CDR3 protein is CASSVGTSGYYEQYF. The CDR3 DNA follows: TGTGCCAGCAGCGTCGGGACTAGCGGTTACTACGAGCAGTACTTC.

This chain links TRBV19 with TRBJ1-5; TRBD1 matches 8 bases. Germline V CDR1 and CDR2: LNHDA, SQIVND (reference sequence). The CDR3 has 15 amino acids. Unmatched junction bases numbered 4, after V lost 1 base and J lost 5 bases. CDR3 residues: CASSIARTGHQPQHF. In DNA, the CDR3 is TGTGCCAGTAGTATAGCTCGGACAGGGCATCAGCCCCAGCATTTT.

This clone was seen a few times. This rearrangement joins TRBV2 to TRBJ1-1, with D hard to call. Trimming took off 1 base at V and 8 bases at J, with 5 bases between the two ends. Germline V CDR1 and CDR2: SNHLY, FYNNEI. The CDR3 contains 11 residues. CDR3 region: CASSEGVEAFF. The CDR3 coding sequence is TGTGCCAGCAGTGAAGGGGTAGAAGCTTTCTTT.